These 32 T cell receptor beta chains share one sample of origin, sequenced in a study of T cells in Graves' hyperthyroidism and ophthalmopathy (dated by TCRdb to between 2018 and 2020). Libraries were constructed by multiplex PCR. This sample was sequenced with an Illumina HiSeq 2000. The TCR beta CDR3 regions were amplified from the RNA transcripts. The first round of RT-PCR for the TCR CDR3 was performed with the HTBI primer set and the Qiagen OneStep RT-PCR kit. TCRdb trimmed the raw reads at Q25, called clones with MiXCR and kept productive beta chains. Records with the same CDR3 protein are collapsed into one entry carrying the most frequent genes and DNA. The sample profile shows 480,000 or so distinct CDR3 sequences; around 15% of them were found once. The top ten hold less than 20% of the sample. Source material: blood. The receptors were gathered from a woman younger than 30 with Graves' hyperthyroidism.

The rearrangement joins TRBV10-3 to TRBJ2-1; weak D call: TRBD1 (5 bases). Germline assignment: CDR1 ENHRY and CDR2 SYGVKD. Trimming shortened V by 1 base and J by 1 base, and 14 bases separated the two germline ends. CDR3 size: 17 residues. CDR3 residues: CAISEWSPTDSYNEQFF. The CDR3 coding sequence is TGTGCCATCAGTGAGTGGTCCCCGACAGATTCCTACAATGAGCAGTTCTTC.

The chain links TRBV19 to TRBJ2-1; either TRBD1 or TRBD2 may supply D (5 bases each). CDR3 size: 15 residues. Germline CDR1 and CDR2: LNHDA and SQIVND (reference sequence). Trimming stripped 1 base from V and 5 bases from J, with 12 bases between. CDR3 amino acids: CASSIGGAGHNEQFF. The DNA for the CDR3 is TGTGCCAGTAGTATAGGAGGGGCTGGACACAATGAGCAGTTCTTC.

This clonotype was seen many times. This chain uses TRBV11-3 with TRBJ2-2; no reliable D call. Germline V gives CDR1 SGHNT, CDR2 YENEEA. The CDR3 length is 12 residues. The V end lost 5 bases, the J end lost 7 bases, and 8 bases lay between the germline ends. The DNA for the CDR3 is TGTGCCAGCAGCGCAGATGGCGGGGAGCTGTTTTTT. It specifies CASSADGGELFF.

The CDR3 reads CASSSTPETDTQYF. For the CDR3, the DNA is TGTGCCAGTAGCTCCACGCCTGAGACAGATACGCAGTATTTT. The chain combines TRBV19 with TRBJ2-3; D not certain. V was clipped by 6 bases and J by 3 bases, with 13 bases between them. The CDR3 consists of 14 residues. The germline gives CDR1 LNHDA, CDR2 SQIVND (reference sequence).

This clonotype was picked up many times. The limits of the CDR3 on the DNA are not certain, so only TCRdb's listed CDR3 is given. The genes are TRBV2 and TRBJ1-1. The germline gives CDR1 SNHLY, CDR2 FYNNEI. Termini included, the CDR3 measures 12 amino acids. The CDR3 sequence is CASILETPEAFF.

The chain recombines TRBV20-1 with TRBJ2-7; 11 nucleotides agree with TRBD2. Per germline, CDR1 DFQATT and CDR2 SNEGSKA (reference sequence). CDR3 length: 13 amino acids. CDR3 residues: CSEGGLADYEQYV. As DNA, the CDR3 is TGCAGCGAAGGGGGACTAGCGGACTACGAGCAGTACGTC.

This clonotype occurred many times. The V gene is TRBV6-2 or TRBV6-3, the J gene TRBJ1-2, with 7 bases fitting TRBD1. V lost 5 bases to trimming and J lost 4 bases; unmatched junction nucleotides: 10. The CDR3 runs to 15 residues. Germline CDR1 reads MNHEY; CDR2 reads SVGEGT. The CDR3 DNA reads TGTGCCAGCAGTAAACCACAGGGGATGGGCTATGGCTACACCTTC. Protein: CASSKPQGMGYGYTF.

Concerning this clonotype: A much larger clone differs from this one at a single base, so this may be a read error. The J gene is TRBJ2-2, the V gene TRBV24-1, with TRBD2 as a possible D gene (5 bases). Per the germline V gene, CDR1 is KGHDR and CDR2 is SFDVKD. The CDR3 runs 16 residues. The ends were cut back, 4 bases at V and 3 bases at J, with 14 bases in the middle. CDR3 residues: CATSEYGRRYTGELFF. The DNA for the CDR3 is TGTGCCACCAGTGAATATGGGAGACGGTACACCGGGGAGCTGTTTTTT.

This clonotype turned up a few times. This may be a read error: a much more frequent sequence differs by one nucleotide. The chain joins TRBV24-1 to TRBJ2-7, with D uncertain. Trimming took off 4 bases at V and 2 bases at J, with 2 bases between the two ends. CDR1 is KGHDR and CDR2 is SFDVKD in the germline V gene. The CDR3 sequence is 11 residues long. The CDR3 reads CATSDTYEQYF. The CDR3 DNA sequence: TGTGCCACCAGTGACACCTACGAGCAGTACTTC.

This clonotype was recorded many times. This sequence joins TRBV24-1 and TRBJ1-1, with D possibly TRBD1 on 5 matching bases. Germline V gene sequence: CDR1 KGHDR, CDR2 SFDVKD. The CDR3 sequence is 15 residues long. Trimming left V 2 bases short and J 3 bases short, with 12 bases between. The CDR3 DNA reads TGTGCCACCAGTGATTCGGGGGGGGGGGACACTGAAGCTTTCTTT. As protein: CATSDSGGGDTEAFF.

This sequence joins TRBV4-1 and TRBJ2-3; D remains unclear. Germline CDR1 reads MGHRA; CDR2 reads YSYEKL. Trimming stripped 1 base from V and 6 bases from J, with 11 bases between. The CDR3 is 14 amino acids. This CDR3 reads CASSQVLGLDTQYF. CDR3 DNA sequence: TGCGCCAGCAGCCAAGTATTGGGCCTTGATACGCAGTATTTT.

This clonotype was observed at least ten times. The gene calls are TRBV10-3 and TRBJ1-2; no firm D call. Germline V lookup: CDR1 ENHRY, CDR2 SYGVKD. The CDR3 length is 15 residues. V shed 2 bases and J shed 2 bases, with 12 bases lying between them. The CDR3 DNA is TGTGCCATCAGTGAGGGGCAGATAATCAACTATGGCTACACCTTC. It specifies CAISEGQIINYGYTF.

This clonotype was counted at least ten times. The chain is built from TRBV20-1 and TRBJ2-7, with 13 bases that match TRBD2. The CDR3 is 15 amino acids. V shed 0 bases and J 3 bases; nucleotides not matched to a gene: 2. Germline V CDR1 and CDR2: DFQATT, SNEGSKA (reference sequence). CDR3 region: CSARDWTSGSYEQYF. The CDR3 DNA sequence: TGCAGTGCTAGAGACTGGACTAGCGGGAGCTACGAGCAGTACTTC.

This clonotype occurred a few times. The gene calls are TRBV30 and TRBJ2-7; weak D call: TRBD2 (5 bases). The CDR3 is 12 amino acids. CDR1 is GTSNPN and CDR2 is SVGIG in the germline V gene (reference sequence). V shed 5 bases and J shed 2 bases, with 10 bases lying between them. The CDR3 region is CAWGGSAYEQYF. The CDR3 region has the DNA TGTGCCTGGGGCGGGTCCGCCTACGAGCAGTACTTC.

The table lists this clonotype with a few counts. The chain's CDR3 is CAWSLLGISYNEQFF. As DNA, the CDR3 is TGTGCCTGGAGTCTTTTGGGGATCTCCTACAATGAGCAGTTCTTC. The V call is TRBV30, the J call TRBJ2-1; D uncertain. Germline CDR1 is GTSNPN and CDR2 is SVGIG (reference sequence). This CDR3 is 15 amino acids long. Trimming pared 2 bases from V and 0 bases from J, leaving 11 bases between.

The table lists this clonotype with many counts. Here the CDR3 reads CASSLGRVNEKLFF. The DNA for the CDR3 is TGTGCCAGCAGTCTCGGACGGGTTAATGAAAAACTGTTTTTT. The chain combines TRBV12-3 or TRBV12-4 with TRBJ1-4, with unresolved D. Trimming took off 5 bases at V and 4 bases at J, with 11 bases between the two ends. This CDR3 has 14 residues.

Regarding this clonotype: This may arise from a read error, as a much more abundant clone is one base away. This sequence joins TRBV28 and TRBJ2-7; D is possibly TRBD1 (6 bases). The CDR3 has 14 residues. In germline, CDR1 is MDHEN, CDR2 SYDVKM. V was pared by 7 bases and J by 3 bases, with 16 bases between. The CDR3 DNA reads TGTGCCAGCACTACAGGGTCCGTGTACTACGAGCAGTACGTC. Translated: CASTTGSVYYEQYV.

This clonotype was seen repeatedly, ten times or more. The CDR3 is CASSLGDEKLFF. CDR3 DNA sequence: TGTGCCAGCAGCTTGGGTGATGAAAAACTGTTTTTT. The chain recombines TRBV13 with TRBJ1-4; no clear D. With 3 bases removed from V and 6 bases from J, the gap between germline ends came to 5 bases. Germline values: CDR1 PRHDT, CDR2 FYEKMQ (reference sequence). This CDR3 is built from 12 residues.

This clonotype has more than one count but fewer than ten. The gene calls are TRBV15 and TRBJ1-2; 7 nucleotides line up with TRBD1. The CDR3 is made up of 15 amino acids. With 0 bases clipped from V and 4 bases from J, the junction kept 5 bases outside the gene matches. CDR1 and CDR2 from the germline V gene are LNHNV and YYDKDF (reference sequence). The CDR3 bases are TGTGCCACCAGCAGAGAGACAGGGTCGTCCTATGGCTACACCTTC. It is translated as CATSRETGSSYGYTF.

In DNA, the CDR3 is TGTGCCAGCAGCTCGACTAGCGGGAATCGGAATACGCAGTATTTT. It codes for CASSSTSGNRNTQYF. The V call is TRBV7-3, the J call TRBJ2-3; 11 bases align to TRBD2. Germline loops: CDR1 SGHTA, CDR2 FQGTGA. The CDR3 length is 15 residues. J was trimmed by 7 bases and V by 4 bases; bases with no gene match: 7.

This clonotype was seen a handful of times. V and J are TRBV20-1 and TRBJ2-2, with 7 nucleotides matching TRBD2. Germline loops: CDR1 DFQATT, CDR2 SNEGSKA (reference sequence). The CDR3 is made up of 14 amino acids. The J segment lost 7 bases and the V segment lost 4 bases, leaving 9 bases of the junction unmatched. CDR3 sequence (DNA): TGCAGTGCTACTCTCGCGGGAGTTCACGGGGAGCTGTTTTTT. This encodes CSATLAGVHGELFF.

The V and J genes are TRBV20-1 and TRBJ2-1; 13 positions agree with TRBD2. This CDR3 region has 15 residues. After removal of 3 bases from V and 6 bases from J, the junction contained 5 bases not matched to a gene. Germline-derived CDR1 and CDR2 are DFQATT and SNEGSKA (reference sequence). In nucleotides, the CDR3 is TGCAGTGCTAGGAGGACTAGCGGGAGCGGCAATGAGCAGTTCTTC. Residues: CSARRTSGSGNEQFF.

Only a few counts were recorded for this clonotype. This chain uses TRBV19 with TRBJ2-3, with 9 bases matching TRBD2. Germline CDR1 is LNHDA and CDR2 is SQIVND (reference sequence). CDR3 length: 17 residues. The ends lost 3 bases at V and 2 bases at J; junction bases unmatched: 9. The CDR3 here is CASSINQAGGSTDTQYF. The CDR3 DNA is TGTGCCAGTAGTATCAATCAAGCGGGAGGTTCCACAGATACGCAGTATTTT.

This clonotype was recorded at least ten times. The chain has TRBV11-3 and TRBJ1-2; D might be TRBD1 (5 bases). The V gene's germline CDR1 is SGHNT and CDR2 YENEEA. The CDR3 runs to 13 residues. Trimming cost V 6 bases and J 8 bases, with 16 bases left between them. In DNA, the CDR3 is TGTGCCAGCAGACCCAGCGACAGCCGGGGCTACACCTTC. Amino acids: CASRPSDSRGYTF.

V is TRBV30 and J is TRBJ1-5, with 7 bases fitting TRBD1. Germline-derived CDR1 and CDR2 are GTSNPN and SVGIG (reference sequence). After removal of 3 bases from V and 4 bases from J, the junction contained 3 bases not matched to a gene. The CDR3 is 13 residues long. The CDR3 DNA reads TGTGCCTGGAGAGACAGGGCTAATCAGCCCCAGCATTTT. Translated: CAWRDRANQPQHF.

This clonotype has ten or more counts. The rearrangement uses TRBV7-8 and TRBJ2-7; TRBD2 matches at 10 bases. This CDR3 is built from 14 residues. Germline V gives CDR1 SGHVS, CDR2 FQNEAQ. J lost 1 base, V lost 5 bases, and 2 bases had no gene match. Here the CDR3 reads CASSKTSGSYEQYF. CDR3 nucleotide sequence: TGTGCCAGCAGCAAGACTAGCGGGTCCTACGAGCAGTACTTC.

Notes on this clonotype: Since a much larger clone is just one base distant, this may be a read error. The DNA of the CDR3 is TGTGCCTGGAGTGGAAAGTACGAGCAGTACTTC. This translates into CAWSGKYEQYF. J is TRBJ2-7 and V is TRBV30; D not resolved. This CDR3 is 11 amino acids long. Germline CDR1 is GTSNPN and CDR2 is SVGIG (reference sequence). The V end was cut by 1 base, the J end by 4 bases, with 5 bases between.

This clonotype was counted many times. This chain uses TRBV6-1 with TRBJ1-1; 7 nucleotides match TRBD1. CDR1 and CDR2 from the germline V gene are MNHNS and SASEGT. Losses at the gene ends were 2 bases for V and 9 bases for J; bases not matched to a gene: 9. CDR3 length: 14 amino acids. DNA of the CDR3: TGTGCCAGCAGTGAAAATTTGGACAGGATTAAAGCTTTCTTT. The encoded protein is CASSENLDRIKAFF.

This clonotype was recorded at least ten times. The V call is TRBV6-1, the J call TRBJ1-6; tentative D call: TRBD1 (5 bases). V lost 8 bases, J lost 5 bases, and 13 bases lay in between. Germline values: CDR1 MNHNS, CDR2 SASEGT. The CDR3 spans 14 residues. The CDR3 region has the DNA TGTGCCAGCTCCGGGACCTGGCATAATTCACCCCTCCACTTT. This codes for CASSGTWHNSPLHF.

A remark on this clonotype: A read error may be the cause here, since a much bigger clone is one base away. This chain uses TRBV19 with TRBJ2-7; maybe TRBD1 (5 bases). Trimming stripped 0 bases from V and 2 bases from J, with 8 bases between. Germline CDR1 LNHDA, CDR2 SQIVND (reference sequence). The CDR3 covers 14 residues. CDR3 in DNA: TGTGCCAGTAGTATAGAAGGGGTAGCCTACGAGCAGTACTTC. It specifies CASSIEGVAYEQYF.

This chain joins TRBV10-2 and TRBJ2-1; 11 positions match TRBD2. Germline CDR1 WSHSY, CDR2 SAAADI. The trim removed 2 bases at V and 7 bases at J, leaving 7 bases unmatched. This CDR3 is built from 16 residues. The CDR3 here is CASSETSGRVRNEQFF. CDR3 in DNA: TGCGCCAGCAGTGAGACTAGCGGGAGAGTTCGGAATGAGCAGTTCTTC.

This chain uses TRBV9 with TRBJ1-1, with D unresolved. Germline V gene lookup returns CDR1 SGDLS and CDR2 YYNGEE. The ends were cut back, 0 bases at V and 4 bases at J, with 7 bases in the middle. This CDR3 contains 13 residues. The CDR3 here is CASSVVIGTEAFF. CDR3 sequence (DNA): TGTGCCAGCAGCGTAGTTATCGGCACTGAAGCTTTCTTT.